This paragraph covers one T cell receptor (beta chain) sequence. Its antigen is not known. Clones were sequenced by immunoSEQ multiplex PCR, and TCRdb holds only the in-frame ones, with some missing. Here the sample spans approximately 100,000 clones, roughly 87% being singletons. The sample originates from a study of cytomegalovirus exposure and HLA in healthy donors. Notes on the study in general: Generally TCR sequences proved uncommon, though certain public TCRs appeared in numerous donors. Cytomegalovirus-associated status was assigned to about 160 TCR beta chains. One later analysis, an examination of the roughly 130 validation repertoires, found that first-cohort TCR clusters tended to co-occur in them. Using the classifier, cytomegalovirus status was reportedly diagnosed with high specificity and sensitivity.

Trimming removed 0 bases from V and 5 bases from J, with 16 bases in between. The CDR3 has 16 amino acids. Per germline, CDR1 SGHVS and CDR2 FNYEAQ. The V and J genes are TRBV7-6 and TRBJ2-5; tentative D call: TRBD2 (5 bases). The source material was PBMCs. This TCR derives from a woman aged 25 to 39 in good health and CMV-seronegative. DNA of the CDR3: TGTGCCAGCAGCTTAGCGGCAGGAGGTGGACGGGAGACCCAGTACTTC. Translating it yields CASSLAAGGGRETQYF.